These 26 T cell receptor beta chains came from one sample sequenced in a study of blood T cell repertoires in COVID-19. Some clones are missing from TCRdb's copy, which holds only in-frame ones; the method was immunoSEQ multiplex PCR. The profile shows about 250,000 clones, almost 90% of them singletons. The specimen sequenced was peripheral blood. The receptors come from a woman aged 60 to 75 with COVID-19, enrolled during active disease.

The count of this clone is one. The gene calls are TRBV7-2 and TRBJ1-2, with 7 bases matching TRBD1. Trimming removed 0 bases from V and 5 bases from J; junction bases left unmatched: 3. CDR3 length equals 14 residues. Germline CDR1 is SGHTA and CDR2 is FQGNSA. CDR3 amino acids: CASSLAPGGYGYTF. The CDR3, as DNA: TGTGCCAGCAGCTTAGCGCCAGGGGGGTATGGCTACACCTTC.

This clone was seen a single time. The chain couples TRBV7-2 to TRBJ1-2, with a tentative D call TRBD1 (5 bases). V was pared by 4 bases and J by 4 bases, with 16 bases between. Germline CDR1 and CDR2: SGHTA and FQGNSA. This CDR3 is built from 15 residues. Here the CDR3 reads CASSSTGAGSYGYTF. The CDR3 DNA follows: TGTGCCAGCAGCTCAACAGGAGCAGGCAGCTATGGCTACACCTTC.

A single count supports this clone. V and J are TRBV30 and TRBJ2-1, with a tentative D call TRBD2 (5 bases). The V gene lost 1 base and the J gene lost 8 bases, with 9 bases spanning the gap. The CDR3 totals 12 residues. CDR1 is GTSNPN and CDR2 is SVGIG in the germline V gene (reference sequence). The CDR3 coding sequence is TGTGCCTGGAGTGCGGGGTTCGATGAGCAGTTCTTC. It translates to CAWSAGFDEQFF.

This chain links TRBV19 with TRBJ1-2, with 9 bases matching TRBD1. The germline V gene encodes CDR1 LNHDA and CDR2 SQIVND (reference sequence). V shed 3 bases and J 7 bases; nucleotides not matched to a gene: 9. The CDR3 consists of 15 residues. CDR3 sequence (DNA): TGTGCCAGTAGTATTTGGAGGACAGGGGCCCCTGGCTACACCTTC. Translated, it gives CASSIWRTGAPGYTF. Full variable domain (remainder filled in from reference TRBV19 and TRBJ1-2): DGGITQSPKYLFRKEGQNVTLSCEQNLNHDAMYWYRQDPGQGLRLIYYSQIVNDFQKGDIAEGYSVSREKKESFPLTVTSAQKNPTAFYLCASSIWRTGAPGYTFGSGTRLTVV.

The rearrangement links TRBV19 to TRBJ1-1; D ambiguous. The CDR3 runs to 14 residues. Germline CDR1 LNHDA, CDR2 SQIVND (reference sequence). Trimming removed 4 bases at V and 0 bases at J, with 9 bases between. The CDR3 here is CASSKEQMNTEAFF. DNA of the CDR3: TGTGCCAGTAGTAAGGAGCAGATGAACACTGAAGCTTTCTTT.

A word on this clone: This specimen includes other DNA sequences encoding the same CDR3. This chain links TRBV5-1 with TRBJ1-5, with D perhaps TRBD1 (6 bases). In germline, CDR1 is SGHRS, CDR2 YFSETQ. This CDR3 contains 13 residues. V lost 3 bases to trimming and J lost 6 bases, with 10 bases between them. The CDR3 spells CASSSQGGQPQHF. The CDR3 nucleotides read TGCGCCAGCAGCTCACAGGGCGGTCAGCCCCAGCATTTT.

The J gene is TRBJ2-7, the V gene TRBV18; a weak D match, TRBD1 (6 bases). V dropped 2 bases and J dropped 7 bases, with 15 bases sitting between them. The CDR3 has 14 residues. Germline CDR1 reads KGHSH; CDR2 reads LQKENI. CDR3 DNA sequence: TGTGCCAGCTCACCATCAAATCTCGACAGGGAGCAGTACTTC. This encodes CASSPSNLDREQYF. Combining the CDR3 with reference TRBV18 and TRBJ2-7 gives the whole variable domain NAGVMQNPRHLVRRRGQEARLRCSPMKGHSHVYWYRQLPEEGLKFMVYLQKENIIDESGMPKERFSAEFPKEGPSILRIQQVVRGDSAAYFCASSPSNLDREQYFGPGTRLTVT.

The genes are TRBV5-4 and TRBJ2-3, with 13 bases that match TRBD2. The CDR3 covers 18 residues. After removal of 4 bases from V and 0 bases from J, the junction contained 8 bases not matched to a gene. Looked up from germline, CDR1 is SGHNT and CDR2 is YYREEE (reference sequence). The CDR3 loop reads CASSRGLAGASSTDTQYF. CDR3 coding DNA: TGTGCCAGCAGCCGCGGACTAGCGGGGGCTTCTAGCACAGATACGCAGTATTTT.

The CDR3 region has the DNA TGTGCCAGCTCACGCACTAGCGGGGGGAATGAGCAGTTCTTC. Its protein is CASSRTSGGNEQFF. The V call is TRBV18, the J call TRBJ2-1, with 12 positions matching TRBD2. The CDR3 has 14 residues. V dropped 4 bases and J dropped 7; count of bases not matched to a gene: 2. Germline CDR1 KGHSH, CDR2 LQKENI.

CDR3 sequence: CASSSEGSSSYEQYF. The CDR3 DNA follows: TGTGCCAGCAGTTCGGAAGGGAGTAGCTCCTACGAGCAGTACTTC. The rearrangement links TRBV6-6 to TRBJ2-7; the D gene is possibly TRBD2 (5 bases). Looked up from germline, CDR1 is MNHNY and CDR2 is SVGAGI (reference sequence). V was pared by 4 bases and J by 0 bases, with 13 bases between. This CDR3 is 15 amino acids long.

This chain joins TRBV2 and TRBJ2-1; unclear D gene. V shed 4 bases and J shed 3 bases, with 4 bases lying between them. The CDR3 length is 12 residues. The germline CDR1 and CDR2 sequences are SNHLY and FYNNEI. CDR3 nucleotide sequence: TGTGCCAGCAGTGCCTACTACAATGAGCAGTTCTTC. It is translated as CASSAYYNEQFF.

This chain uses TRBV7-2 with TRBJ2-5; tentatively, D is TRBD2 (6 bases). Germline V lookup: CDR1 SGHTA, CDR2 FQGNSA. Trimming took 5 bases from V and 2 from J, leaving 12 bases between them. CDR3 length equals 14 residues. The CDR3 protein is CASSRRRVQETQYF. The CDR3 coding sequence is TGTGCCAGCAGCCGCCGGAGGGTACAAGAGACCCAGTACTTC.

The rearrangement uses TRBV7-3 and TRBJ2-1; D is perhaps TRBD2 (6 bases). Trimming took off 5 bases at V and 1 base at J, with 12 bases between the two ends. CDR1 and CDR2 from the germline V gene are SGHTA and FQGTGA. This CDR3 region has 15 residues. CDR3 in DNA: TGTGCCAGCAGCCGAGGCGGGGAGTCCTACAATGAGCAGTTCTTC. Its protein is CASSRGGESYNEQFF. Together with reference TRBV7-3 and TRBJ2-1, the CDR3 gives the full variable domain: GAGVSQTPSNKVTEKGKYVELRCDPISGHTALYWYRQSLGQGPEFLIYFQGTGAADDSGLPNDRFFAVRPEGSVSTLKIQRTERGDSAVYLCASSRGGESYNEQFFGPGTRLTVL.

This CDR3 is CAISDGGGGAEDTQYF. The CDR3 coding sequence is TGTGCCATCAGTGACGGGGGCGGGGGGGCCGAAGATACGCAGTATTTT. This chain joins TRBV10-3 and TRBJ2-3, with 9 bases aligning to TRBD2. The CDR3 contains 16 residues. Per germline, CDR1 ENHRY and CDR2 SYGVKD. V shed 3 bases and J 5 bases; nucleotides not matched to a gene: 9.

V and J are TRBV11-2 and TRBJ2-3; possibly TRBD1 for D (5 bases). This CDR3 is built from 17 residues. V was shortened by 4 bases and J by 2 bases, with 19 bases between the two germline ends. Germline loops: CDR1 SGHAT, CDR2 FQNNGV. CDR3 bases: TGTGCCAGCAGCTGGGGCCAGGGCCACAAAAACACAGATACGCAGTATTTT. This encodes CASSWGQGHKNTDTQYF.

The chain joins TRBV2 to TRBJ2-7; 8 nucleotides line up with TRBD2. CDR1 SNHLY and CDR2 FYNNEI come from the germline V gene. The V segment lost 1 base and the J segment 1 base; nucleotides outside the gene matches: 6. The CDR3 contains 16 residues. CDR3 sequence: CASSEGSSGGSYEQYF. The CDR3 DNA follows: TGTGCCAGCAGTGAAGGTAGCAGCGGGGGATCCTACGAGCAGTACTTC.

The CDR3 loop reads CASSLAAAGARHF. CDR3 sequence (DNA): TGTGCCAGCAGCTTAGCGGCTGCGGGGGCGCGGCATTTT. The rearrangement links TRBV7-2 to TRBJ1-5, with D tentatively TRBD1 (6 bases). CDR1 SGHTA and CDR2 FQGNSA come from the germline V gene. The CDR3 consists of 13 residues. The V end was cut by 0 bases, the J end by 15 bases, with 15 bases between.

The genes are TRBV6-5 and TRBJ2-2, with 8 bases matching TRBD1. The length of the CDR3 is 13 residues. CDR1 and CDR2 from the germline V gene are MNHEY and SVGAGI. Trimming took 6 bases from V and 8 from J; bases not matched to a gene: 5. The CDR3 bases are TGTGCCAGCAGACCGGGACAGGCAGGGGAGCTGTTTTTT. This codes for CASRPGQAGELFF.

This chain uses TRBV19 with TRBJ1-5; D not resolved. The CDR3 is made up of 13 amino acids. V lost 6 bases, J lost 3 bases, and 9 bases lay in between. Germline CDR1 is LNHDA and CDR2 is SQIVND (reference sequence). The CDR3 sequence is CASRTTSNQPQHF. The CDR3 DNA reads TGTGCCAGTAGGACGACATCCAATCAGCCCCAGCATTTT.

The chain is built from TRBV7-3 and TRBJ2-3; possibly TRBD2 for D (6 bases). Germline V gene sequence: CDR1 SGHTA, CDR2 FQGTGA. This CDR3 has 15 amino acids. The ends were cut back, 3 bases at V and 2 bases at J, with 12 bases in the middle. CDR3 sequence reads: CASSLAGRTTDTQYF. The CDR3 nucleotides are TGTGCCAGCAGCTTGGCGGGACGAACCACAGATACGCAGTATTTT.

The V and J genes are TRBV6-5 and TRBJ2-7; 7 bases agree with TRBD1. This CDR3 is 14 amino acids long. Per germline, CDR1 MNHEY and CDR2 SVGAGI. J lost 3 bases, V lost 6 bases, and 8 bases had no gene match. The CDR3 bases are TGTGCCAGCAGCGGGGACAGACGTGACTACGAGCAGTACTTC. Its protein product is CASSGDRRDYEQYF.

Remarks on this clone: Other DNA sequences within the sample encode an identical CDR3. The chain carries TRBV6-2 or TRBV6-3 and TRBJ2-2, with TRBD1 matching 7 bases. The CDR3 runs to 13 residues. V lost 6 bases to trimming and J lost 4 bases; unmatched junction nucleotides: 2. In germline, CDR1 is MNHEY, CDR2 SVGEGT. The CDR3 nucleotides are TGTGCCAGCAGCCGGGACAGCACCGGGGAGCTGTTTTTT. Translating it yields CASSRDSTGELFF.

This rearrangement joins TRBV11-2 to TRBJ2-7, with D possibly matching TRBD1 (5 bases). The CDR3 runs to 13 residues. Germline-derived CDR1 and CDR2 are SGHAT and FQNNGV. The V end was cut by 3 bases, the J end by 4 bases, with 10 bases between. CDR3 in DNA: TGTGCCAGCAGCTTGCAGGGAAGGTACGAGCAGTACTTC. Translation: CASSLQGRYEQYF.

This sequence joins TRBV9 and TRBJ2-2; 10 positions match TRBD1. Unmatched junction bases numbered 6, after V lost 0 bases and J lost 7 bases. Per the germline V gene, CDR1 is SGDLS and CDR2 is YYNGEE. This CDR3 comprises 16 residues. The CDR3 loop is CASSVVGTGVVGELFF. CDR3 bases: TGTGCCAGCAGCGTAGTGGGGACAGGGGTCGTCGGGGAGCTGTTTTTT.

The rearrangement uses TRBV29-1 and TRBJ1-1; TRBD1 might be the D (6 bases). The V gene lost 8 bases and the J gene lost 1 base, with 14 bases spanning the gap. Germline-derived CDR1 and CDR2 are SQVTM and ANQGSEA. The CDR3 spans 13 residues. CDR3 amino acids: CSLSLGGNTEAFF. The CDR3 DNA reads TGCAGCCTCAGCCTAGGGGGGAACACTGAAGCTTTCTTT.

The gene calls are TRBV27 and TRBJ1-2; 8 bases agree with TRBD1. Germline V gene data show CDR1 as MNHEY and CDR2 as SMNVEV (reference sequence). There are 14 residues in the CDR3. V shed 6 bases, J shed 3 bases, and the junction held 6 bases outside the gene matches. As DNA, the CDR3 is TGTGCCAGCAGAAGGACAGGGATGGACTATGGCTACACCTTC. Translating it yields CASRRTGMDYGYTF.